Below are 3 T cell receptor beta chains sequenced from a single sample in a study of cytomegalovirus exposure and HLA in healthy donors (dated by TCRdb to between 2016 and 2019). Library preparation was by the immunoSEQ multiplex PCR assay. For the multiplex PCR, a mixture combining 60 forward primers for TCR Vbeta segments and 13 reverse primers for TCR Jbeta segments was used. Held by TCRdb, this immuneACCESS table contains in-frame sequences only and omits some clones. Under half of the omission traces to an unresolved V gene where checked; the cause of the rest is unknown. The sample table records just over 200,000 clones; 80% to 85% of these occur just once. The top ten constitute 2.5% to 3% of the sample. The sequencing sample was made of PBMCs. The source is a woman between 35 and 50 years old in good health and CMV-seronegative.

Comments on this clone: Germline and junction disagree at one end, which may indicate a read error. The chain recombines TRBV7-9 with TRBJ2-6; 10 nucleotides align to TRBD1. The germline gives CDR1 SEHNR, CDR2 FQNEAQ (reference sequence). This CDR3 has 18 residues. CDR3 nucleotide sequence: TGTGCCGGCAGCCTCTCGGGACAGGGGCACTCTGGGGCCAACGTCCTGACTTTC. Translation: CAGSLSGQGHSGANVLTF.

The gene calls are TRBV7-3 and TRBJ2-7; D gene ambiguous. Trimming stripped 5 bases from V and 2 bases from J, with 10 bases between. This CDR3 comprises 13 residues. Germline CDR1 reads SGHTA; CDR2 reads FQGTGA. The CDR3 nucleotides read TGTGCCAGCAGCATTAATAGCCCCTACGAGCAGTACTTC. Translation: CASSINSPYEQYF.

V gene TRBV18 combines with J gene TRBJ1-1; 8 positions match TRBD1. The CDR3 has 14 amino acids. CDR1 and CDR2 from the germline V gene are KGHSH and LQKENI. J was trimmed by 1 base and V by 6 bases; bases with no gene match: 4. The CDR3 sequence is CASSLGQGNTEAFF. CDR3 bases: TGTGCCAGCTCTCTCGGACAGGGGAACACTGAAGCTTTCTTT.